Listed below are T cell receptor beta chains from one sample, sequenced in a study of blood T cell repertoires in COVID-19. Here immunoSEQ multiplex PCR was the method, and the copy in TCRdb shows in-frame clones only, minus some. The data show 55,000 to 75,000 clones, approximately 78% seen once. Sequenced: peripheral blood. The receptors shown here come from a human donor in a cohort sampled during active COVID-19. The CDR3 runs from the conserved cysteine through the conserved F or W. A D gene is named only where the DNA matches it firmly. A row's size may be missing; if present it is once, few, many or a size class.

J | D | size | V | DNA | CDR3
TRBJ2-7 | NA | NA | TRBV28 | TGTGCCAGCAGTCGCCGGGGACACTGGTACGAGCAGTACTTC | CASSRRGHWYEQYF
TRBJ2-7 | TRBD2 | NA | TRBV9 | TGTGCCAGCAGCCGCGGCGGGGGGGGCGAGCAGTACTTC | CASSRGGGGEQYF
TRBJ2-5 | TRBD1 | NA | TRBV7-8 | TGTGCCAGCAGCTTAGCGGACAGGGAGGAGACCCAGTACTTC | CASSLADREETQYF
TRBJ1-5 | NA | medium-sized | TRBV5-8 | TGTGCCAGCAGTCCCCCCCCGGACAGAAACCAGCCCCAGCATTTT | CASSPPPDRNQPQHF
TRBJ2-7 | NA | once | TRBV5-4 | TGTGCCAGCAGCTCGTCTCCCTACGAGCAGTACTTC | CASSSSPYEQYF
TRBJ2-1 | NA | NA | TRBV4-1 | TGCGCCAGCAGCCAAGACGAAGCGGGCGGTGGGTATTCCTACAATGAGCAGTTCTTC | CASSQDEAGGGYSYNEQFF
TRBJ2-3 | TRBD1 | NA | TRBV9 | TGTGCCAGCAGCGGGCGGCAGGGGGCTGATTTCACAGATACGCAGTATTTT | CASSGRQGADFTDTQYF
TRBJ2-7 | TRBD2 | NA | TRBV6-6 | TGTGCCAGCAGTATAGCGGGAGGCGAGCAGTACTTC | CASSIAGGEQYF
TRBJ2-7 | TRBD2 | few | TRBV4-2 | TGTGCCAGCAGCCAAGGGACTAGCGGACTCTACGAGCAGTACTTC | CASSQGTSGLYEQYF
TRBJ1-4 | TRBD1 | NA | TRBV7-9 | TGTGCCAGCAGCGTAGGGACAGAGGATGAAAAACTGTTTTTT | CASSVGTEDEKLFF